This T cell receptor (beta chain) was retrieved from a study of CD8+ T cells in alopecia areata. General study results and limits: Scalp clonality decreased significantly with tofacitinib, and so did expanded CD8+ clones among the top 100. Researchers reported that TCR sharing among patients proved less clear than in mice, possibly HLA-linked.

Per germline, CDR1 SGHAT and CDR2 FQNNGV. The CDR3 covers 14 residues. V was clipped by 1 base and J by 6 bases, with 12 bases between them. Specified treatment: oral pan-JAK inhibitor, 5-10 mg twice daily. As the sequencing template, cDNA was produced by extracting RNA and reverse transcribing it. The repertoire was sequenced with immunoSEQ multiplex PCR; TCRdb's copy has only in-frame clones and lacks some. The sample carries a few hundred thousand clones, around two fifths recorded once. In regard to this clone: The antigen is unknown.

The input for sequencing was CD4+ T cells sorted from blood, taken at week 34, from a patient treated with tofacitinib. The receptor comes from a human donor with alopecia areata. V usage is TRBV11-2 and J usage is TRBJ1-2; TRBD1 might be the D (5 bases). CDR3 loop: CASSLVSGDDGYTF. In DNA, the CDR3 is TGTGCCAGCAGCTTAGTGTCCGGGGACGATGGCTACACCTTC.